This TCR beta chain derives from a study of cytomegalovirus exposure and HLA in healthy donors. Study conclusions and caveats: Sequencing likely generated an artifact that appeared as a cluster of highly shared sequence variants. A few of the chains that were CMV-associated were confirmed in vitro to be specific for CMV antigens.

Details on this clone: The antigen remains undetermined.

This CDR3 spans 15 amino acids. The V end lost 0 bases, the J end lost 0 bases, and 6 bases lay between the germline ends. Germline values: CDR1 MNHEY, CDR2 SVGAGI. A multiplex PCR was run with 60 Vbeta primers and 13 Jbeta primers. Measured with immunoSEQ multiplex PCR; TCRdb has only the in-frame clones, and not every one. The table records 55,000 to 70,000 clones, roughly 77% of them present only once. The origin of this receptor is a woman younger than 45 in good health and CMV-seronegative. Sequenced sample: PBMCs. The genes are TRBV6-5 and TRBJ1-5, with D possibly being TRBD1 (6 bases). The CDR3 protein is CASSYSDSSNQPQHF. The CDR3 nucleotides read TGTGCCAGCAGTTACTCGGACAGTAGCAATCAGCCCCAGCATTTT.